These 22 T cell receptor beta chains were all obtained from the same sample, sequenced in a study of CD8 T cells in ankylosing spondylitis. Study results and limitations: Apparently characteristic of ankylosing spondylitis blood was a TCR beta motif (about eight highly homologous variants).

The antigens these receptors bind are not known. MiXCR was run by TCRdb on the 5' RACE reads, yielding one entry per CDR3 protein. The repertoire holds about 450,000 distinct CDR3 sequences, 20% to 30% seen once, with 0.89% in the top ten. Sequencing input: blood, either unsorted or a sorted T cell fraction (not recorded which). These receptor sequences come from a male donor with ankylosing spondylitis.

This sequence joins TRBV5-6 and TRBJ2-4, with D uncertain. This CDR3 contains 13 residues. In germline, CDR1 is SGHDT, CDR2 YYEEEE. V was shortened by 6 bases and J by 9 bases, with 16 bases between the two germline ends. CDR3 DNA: TGTGCCAGCACCTTAAAGAACAGCATCATTCAGTACTTC. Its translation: CASTLKNSIIQYF.

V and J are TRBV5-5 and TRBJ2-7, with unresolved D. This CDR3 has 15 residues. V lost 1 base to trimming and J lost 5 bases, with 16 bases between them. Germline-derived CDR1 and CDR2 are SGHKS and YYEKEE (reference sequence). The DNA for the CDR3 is TGTGCCAGCAGCTTGTCAATCTCCGAGCCCAACGAGCAGTACTTC. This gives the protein CASSLSISEPNEQYF.

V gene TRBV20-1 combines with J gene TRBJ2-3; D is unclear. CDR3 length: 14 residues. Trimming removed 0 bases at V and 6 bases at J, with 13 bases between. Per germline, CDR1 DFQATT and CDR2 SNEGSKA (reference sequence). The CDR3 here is CSAREGAAVDTQYF. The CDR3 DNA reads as TGCAGTGCTAGAGAAGGCGCGGCTGTTGATACGCAGTATTTT.

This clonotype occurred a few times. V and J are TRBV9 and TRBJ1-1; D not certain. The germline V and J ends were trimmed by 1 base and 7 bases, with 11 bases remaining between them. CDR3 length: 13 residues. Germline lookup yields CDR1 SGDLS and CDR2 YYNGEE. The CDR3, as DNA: TGTGCCAGCAGCGTAAGGACGGAAGATGAAGCTTTCTTT. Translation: CASSVRTEDEAFF.

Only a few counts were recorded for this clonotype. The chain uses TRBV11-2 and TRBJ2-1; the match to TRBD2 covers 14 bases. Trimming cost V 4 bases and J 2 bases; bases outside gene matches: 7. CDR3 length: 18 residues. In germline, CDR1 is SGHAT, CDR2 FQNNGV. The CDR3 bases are TGTGCCAGCAGCTCGACTAGCGGGAGGGCCTGGACCTACAATGAGCAGTTCTTC. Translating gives CASSSTSGRAWTYNEQFF.

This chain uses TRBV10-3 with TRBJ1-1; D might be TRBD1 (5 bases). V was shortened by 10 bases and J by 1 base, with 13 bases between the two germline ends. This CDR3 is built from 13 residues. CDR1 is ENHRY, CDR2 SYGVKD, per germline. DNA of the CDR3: TGTGCCAGCTGCAGGGAGGCGAACACTGAAGCTTTCTTT. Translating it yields CASCREANTEAFF.

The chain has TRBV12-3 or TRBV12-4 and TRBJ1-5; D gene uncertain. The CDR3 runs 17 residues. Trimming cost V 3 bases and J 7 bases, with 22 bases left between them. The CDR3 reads CASSFGDPWSQSQPQHF. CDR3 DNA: TGTGCCAGCAGTTTTGGTGACCCTTGGTCCCAATCACAGCCCCAGCATTTT.

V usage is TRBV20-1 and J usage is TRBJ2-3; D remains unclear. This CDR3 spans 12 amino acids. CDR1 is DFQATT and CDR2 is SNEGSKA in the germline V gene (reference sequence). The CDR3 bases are TGCAGCCCCAGCTCTAGCACAGATACGCAGTATTTT. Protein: CSPSSSTDTQYF.

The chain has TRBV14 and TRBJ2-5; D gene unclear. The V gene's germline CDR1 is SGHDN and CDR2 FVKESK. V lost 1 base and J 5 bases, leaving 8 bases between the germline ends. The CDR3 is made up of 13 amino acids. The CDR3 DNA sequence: TGTGCCAGCAGCCAAGTCCCTGCGGAGACCCAGTACTTC. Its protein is CASSQVPAETQYF.

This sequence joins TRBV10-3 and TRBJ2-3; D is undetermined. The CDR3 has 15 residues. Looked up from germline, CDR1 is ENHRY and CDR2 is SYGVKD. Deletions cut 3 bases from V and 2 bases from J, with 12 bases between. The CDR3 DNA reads TGTGCCATCAGTGAACAAGCGCCGAACACAGATACGCAGTATTTT. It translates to CAISEQAPNTDTQYF.

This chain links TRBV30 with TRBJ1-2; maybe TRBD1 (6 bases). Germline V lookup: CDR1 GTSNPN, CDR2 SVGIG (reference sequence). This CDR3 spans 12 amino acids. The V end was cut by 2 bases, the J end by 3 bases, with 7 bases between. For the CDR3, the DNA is TGTGCCTGGAGTCCAGGGGACTATGGCTACACCTTC. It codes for CAWSPGDYGYTF. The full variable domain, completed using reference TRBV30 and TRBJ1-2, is SQTIHQWPATLVQPVGSPLSLECTVEGTSNPNLYWYRQAAGRGLQLLFYSVGIGQISSEVPQNLSASRPQDRQFILSSKKLLLSDSGFYLCAWSPGDYGYTFGSGTRLTVV.

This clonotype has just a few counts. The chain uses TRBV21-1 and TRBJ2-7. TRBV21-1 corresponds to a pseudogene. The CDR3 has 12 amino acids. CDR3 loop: CASSSRSYEQYV. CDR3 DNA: TGTGCCAGCAGCAGTCGCTCCTACGAGCAGTACGTC.

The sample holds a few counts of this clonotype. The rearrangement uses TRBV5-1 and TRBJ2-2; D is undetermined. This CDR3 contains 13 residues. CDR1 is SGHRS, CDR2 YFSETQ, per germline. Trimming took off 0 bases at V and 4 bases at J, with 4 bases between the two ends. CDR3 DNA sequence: TGCGCCAGCAGCTTGGTCCCCACCGGGGAGCTGTTTTTT. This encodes CASSLVPTGELFF.

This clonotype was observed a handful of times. The CDR3 DNA sequence: TGTGCCACCAGTGACCATCAGGGAGGCAATCAGCCCCAGCATTTT. Translating it yields CATSDHQGGNQPQHF. The chain uses TRBV24-1 and TRBJ1-5, with D possibly matching TRBD1 (5 bases). V shed 4 bases and J shed 2 bases, with 11 bases lying between them. CDR1 and CDR2 from the germline V gene are KGHDR and SFDVKD. The CDR3 has 15 residues.

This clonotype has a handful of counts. The CDR3 is CAISVVQGYEQYF. CDR3 DNA sequence: TGTGCCATCAGTGTGGTACAGGGCTACGAGCAGTACTTC. This chain joins TRBV10-3 and TRBJ2-7; TRBD1 might be the D (6 bases). CDR1 ENHRY and CDR2 SYGVKD come from the germline V gene. Trimming took 4 bases from V and 3 from J, leaving 10 bases between them. The CDR3 length is 13 residues.

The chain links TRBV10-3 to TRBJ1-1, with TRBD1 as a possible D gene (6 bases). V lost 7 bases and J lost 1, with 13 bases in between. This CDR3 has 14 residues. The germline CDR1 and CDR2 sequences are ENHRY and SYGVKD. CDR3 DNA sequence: TGTGCCATCATGGCGGCCAGGGGGAACACTGAAGCTTTCTTT. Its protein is CAIMAARGNTEAFF.

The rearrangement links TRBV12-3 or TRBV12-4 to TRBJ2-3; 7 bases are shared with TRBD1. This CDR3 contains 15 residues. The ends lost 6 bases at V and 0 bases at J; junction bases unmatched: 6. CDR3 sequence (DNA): TGTGCCAGCAGCTGGGACAGATCTAGCACAGATACGCAGTATTTT. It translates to CASSWDRSSTDTQYF.

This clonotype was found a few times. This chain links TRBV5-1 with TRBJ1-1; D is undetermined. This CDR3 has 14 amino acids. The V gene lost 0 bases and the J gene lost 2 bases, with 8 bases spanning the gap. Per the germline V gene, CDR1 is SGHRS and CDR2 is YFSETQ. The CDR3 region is CASSLEPSNTEAFF. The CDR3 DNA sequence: TGCGCCAGCAGCTTGGAGCCTAGCAACACTGAAGCTTTCTTT. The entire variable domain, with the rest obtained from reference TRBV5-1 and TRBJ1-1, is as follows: KAGVTQTPRYLIKTRGQQVTLSCSPISGHRSVSWYQQTPGQGLQFLFEYFSETQRNKGNFPGRFSGRQFSNSRSEMNVSTLELGDSALYLCASSLEPSNTEAFFGQGTRLTVV.

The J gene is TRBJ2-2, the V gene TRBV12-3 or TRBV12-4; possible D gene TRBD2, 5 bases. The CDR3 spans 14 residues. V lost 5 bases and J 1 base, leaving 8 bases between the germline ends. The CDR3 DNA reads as TGTGCCAGCAGTATAACTAGGAACACCGGGGAGCTGTTTTTT. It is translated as CASSITRNTGELFF.

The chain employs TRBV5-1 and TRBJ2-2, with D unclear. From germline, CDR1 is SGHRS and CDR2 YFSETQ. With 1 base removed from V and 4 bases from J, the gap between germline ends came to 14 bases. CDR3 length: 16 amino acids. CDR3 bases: TGCGCCAGCAGCTTGTGGGGTCCCGGGTCCACCGGGGAGCTGTTTTTT. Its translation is CASSLWGPGSTGELFF.

Here the CDR3 reads CASRPNQGVADTEAFF. The DNA for the CDR3 is TGTGCCAGCAGACCCAATCAGGGCGTAGCGGACACTGAAGCTTTCTTT. The rearrangement links TRBV12-3 or TRBV12-4 to TRBJ1-1, with TRBD1 as a possible D gene (5 bases). The CDR3 loop spans 16 amino acids. V gave up 6 bases and J gave up 3 bases, with 20 bases separating them.

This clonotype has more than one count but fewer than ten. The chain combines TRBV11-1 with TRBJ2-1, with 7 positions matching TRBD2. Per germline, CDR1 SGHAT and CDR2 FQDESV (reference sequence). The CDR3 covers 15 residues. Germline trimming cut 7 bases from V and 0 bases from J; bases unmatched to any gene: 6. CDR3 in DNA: TGTGCCAGCACCAACCTAGCGGTCTCCTACAATGAGCAGTTCTTC. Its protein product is CASTNLAVSYNEQFF.